This TCR beta chain came from a study of blood T cell repertoires in COVID-19. Study in general: Italy, Spain and the United States were the sources of the convalescent and acute COVID-19 samples. Sample material is recorded as cDNA or gDNA derived from T cells, B-cell-depleted T cells, or PBMCs.

Authors' methods: The assay estimated nucleated cells by amplifying reference gene primers. Some clones are missing from TCRdb's copy, which holds only in-frame ones; the method was immunoSEQ multiplex PCR. Clone size and the V and J calls come from that table; the DNA yielded D and trimming. This sample has 85,000 to 120,000 clones, with approximately 80% found just once. Germline lookup yields CDR1 KGHSH and CDR2 LQKENI. The CDR3 consists of 16 residues. V gave up 4 bases and J gave up 5 bases; unmatched junction bases: 8. The receptor's source is a human donor in a cohort sampled during active COVID-19. The chain has TRBV18 and TRBJ1-1; 12 bases map to TRBD1. Source material: peripheral blood. Here the CDR3 reads CASSRPGQGAGTEAFF. CDR3 coding DNA: TGTGCCAGCTCACGACCGGGACAGGGGGCTGGAACTGAAGCTTTCTTT.